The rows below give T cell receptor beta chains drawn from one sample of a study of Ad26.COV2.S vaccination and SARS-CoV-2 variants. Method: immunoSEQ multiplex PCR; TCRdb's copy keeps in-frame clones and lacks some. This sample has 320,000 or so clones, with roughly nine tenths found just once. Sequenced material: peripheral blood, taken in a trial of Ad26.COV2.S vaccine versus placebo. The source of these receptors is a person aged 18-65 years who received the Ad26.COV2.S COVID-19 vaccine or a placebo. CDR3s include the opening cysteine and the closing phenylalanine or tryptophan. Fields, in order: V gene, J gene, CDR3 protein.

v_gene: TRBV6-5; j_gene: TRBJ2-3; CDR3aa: CASSYSIGTTDTQYF
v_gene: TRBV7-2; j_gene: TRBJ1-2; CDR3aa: CASSLYTQLRQRWYYGYTF
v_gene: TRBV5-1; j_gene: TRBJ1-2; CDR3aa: CASSLDPTGTYGYTF
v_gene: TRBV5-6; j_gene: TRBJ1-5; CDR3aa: CASSLFGQPQHF
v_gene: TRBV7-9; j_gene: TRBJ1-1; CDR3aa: CASSSGTGTTEAFF
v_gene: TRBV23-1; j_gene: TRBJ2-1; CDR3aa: CASSQSGAGGPNEQFF
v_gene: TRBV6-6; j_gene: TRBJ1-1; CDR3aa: CASSQQGGTEAFF
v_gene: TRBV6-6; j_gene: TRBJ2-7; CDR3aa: CASSYLSGYEQYF
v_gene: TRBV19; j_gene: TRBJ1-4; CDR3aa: CASRLQGIGEKLFF
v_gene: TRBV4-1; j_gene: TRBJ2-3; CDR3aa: CASSPLSDTDTQYF
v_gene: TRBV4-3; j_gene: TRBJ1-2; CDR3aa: CASSQKAWGGSGYTF
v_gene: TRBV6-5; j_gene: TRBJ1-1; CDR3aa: CASSPRGYTEAFF
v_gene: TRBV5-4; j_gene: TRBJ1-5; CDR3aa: CASSSDSLGESGQHF
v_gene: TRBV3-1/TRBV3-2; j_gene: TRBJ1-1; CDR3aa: CASSSVAEAFF
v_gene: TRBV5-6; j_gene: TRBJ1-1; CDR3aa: CASSLSDLNTEAFF
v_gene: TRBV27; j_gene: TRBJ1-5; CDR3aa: CASSLYADRNQPQHF
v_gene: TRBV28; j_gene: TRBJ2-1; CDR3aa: CTSSSRTNNEQFF
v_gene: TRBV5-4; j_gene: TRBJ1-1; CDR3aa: CASSLGLLMNTEAFF
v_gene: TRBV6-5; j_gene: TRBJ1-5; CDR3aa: CASSPTDREFQPQHF
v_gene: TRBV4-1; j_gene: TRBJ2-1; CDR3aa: CASSPGTSGIYYNEQFF
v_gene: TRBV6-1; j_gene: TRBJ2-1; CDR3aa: CASSESGTGRNEQFF
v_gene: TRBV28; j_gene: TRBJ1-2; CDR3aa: CASSLEKGTNYGYTF
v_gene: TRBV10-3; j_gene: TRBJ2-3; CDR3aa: CAISAPSGRIPDTQYF
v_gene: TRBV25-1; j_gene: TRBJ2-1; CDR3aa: CASSTNGGPYNEQFF
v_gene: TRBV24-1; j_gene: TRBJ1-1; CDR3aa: CATSGYRVEHENTEAFF
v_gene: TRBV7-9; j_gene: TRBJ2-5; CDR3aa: CASSGLIGQGHGGETQYF
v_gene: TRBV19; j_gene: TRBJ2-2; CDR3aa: CASTDLLLHTGELFF
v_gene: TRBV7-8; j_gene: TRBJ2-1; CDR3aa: CASSLGLVNEQFF
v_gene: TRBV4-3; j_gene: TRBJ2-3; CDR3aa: CASSHPPTTGGADTQYF
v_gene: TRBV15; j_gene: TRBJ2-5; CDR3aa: CATSRGDSTGETQYF
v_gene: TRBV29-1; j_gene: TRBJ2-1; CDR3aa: CSVDGLAGANEQFF
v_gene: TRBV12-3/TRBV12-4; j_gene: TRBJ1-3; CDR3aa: CASSLGGGNTIYF
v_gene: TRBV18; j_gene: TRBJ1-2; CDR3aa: CASSPVGTYYGYTF
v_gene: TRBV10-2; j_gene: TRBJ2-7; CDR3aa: CASSESTRGGLLYEQYF
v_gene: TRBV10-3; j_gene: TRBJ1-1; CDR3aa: CAIRPGGGGTEAFF
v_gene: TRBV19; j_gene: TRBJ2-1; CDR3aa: CASSDSYTSGGANEQFF
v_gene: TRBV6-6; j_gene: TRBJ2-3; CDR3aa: CATSTGVTKGGAQYF
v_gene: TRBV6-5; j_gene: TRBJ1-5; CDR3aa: CASSYAERQPQHF
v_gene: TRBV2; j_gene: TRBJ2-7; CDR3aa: CASRSLRDEQYF
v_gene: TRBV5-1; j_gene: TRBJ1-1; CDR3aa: CASSAQGNVNTEAFF
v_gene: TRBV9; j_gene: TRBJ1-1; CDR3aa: CASSVLRALNTEAFF
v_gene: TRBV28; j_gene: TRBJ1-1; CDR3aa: CASSLCTAQVKTEAFF
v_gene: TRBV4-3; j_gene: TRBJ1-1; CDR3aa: CASSHGTGYTNTEAFF
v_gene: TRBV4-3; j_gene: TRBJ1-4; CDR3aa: CASSPIWVGNEKLFF
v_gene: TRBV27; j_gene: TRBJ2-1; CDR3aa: CASTPGTSGVNEQFF
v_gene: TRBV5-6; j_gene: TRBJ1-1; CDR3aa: CASSLGVNTEAFF
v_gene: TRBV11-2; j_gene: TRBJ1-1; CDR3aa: CASSSGDSVLVAEAFF
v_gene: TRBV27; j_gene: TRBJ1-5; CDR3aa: CASRSAQPYQPQHF
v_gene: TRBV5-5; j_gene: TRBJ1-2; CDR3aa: CASSPGSDYTF
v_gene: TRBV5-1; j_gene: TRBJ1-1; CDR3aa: CASSLGGNTEAFF
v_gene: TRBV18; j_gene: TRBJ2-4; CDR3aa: CASSPGTGADF
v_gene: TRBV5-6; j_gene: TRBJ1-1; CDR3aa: CASSPDRGNTEAFF
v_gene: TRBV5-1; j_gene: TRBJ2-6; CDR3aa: CASSLGGTGANVLTF